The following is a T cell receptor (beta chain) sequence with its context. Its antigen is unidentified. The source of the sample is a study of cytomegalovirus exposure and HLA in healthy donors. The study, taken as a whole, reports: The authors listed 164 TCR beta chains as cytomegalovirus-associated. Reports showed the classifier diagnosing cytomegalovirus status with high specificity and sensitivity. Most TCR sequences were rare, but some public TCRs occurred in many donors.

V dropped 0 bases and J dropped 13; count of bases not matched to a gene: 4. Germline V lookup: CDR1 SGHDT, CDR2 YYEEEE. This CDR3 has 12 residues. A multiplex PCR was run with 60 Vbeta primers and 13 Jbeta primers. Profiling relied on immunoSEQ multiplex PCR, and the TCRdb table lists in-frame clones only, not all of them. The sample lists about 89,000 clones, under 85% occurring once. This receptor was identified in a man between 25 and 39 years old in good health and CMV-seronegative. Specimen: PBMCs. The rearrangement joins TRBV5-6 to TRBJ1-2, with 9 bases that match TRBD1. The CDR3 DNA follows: TGTGCCAGCAGCTTGGTAGGACAGGGGTGCACCTTC. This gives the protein CASSLVGQGCTF.